The text below deals with one T cell receptor beta chain. Its matching antigen is unknown. Unique molecular identifiers were in the cDNA, with template-switch universal primer binding. One entry per CDR3 protein, called by TCRdb with MiXCR from the 5' RACE reads. The sample lists about 890,000 distinct CDR3 sequences; roughly 12% were seen once. This sample stems from a study of identical twins. Germline CDR1 and CDR2: KGHSH and LQKENI. The CDR3 contains 16 residues. The germline V and J ends were trimmed by 0 bases and 0 bases, with 9 bases remaining between them. Broader study findings: For zero-insertion analyses, partial confounding could come from invariant MAIT and iNKT cells.

The same data also contributed to another study, on yellow fever vaccine responses in identical twins.

The source of this sequence is a woman aged 18-29 years in good health. The sample consisted of PBMCs. The chain has TRBV18 and TRBJ2-1; D is undetermined. Written as DNA, the CDR3 is TGTGCCAGCTCACCACCGATGCCTAGCTCCTACAATGAGCAGTTCTTC. It specifies CASSPPMPSSYNEQFF.